This T cell receptor (beta chain) was identified in a study of blood T cell repertoires in COVID-19. Study overall: Acute-phase and convalescent COVID-19 samples originated in the United States, Italy and Spain. The analysed material was cDNA or gDNA that came from T cells, B-cell-depleted T cells, or PBMCs.

Methods used by the authors: How many nucleated cells were present was estimated from reference gene primer amplification. Clones were read by immunoSEQ multiplex PCR, and TCRdb kept only the in-frame ones, dropping some. For V, J and clone size, that table is used; D and trimming come from the DNA. The sample consists of about 74,000 clones, about 91% of them appearing once. V was clipped by 0 bases and J by 3 bases, with 3 bases between them. The germline gives CDR1 LGHDT, CDR2 YNNKEL (reference sequence). The CDR3 runs 13 residues. Sequencing used peripheral blood. The origin of this receptor is a woman over 75 with acute or convalescent COVID-19. The rearrangement uses TRBV3-1 (or the pseudogene TRBV3-2) and TRBJ1-5; D is unclear. This chain's CDR3 is CASSQDLNQPQHF. CDR3 nucleotide sequence: TGTGCCAGCAGCCAAGATCTCAATCAGCCCCAGCATTTT.